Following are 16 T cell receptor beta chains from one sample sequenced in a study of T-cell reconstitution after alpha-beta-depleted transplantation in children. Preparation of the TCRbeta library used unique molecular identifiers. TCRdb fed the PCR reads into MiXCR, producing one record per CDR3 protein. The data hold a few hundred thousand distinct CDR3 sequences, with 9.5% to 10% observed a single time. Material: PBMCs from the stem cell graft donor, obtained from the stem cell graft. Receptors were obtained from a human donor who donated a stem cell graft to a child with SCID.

CDR3 protein: CSARGTDNSGNTIYF. CDR3 DNA sequence: TGCAGTGCTAGGGGGACAGATAACTCTGGAAACACCATATATTTT. The chain joins TRBV20-1 to TRBJ1-3; 7 bases line up with TRBD1. Germline V gives CDR1 DFQATT, CDR2 SNEGSKA (reference sequence). Trimming took 3 bases from V and 0 from J; bases not matched to a gene: 5. This CDR3 has 15 amino acids.

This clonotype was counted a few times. Here the CDR3 DNA reads TGTGCCAGCAGCGCGGACAGGGTGGCGAATGGAGCCGGGGAGCTGTTTTTT. Translated: CASSADRVANGAGELFF. The V gene is TRBV9, the J gene TRBJ2-2, with 8 bases identical to TRBD1. The CDR3 has 17 amino acids. The V and J ends lost 3 bases and 6 bases, in that order; junction bases with no gene match: 13. The germline V gene has CDR1 SGDLS and CDR2 YYNGEE.

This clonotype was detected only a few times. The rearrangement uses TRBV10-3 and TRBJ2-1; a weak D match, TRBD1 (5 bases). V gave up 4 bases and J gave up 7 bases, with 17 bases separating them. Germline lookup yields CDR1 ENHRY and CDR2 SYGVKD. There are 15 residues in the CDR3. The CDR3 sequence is CAISGGGTLGNEQFF. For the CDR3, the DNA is TGTGCCATCAGTGGGGGCGGAACCTTAGGAAATGAGCAGTTCTTC.

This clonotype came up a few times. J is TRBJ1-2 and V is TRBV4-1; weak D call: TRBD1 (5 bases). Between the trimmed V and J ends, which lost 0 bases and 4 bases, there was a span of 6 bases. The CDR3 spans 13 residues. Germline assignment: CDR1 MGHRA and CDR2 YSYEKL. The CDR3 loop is CASSQEDSYGYTF. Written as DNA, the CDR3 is TGCGCCAGCAGCCAAGAAGACAGCTATGGCTACACCTTC.

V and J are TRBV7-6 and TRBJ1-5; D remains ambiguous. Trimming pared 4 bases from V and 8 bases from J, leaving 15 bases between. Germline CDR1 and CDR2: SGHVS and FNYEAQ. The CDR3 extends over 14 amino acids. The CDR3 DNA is TGTGCCAGCAGCTCCTCTTGGGGTCTTGAGCCCCAGCATTTT. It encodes CASSSSWGLEPQHF. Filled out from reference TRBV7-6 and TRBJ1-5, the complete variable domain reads GAGVSQSPRYKVTKRGQDVALRCDPISGHVSLYWYRQALGQGPEFLTYFNYEAQQDKSGLPNDRFSAERPEGSISTLTIQRTEQRDSAMYRCASSSSWGLEPQHFGDGTRLSIL.

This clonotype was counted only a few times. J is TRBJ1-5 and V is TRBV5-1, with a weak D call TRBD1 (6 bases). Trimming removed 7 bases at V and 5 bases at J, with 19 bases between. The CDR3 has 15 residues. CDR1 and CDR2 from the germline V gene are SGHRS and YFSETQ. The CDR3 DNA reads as TGCGCCAGCTCTCAGGTGGGGGCACCGGATCAGCCCCAGCATTTT. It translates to CASSQVGAPDQPQHF. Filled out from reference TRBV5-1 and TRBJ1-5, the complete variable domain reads KAGVTQTPRYLIKTRGQQVTLSCSPISGHRSVSWYQQTPGQGLQFLFEYFSETQRNKGNFPGRFSGRQFSNSRSEMNVSTLELGDSALYLCASSQVGAPDQPQHFGDGTRLSIL.

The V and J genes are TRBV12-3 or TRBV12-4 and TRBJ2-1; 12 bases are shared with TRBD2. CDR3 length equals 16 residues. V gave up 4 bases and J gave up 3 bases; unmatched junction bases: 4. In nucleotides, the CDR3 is TGTGCCAGCAGTTCAAGGACTAGCGGGAACTACAATGAGCAGTTCTTC. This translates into CASSSRTSGNYNEQFF.

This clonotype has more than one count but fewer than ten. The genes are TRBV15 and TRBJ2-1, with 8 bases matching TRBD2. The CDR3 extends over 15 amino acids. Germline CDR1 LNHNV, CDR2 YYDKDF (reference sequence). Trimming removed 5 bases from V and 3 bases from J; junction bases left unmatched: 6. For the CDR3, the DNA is TGTGCCACCAGCGTACCCGGGGGGGTCTACAATGAGCAGTTCTTC. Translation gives CATSVPGGVYNEQFF.

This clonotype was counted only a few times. CDR3 loop: CASSVGTGVNTEAFF. The CDR3 DNA sequence: TGTGCCAGCAGTGTCGGGACAGGGGTGAACACTGAAGCTTTCTTT. This chain connects TRBV12-3 or TRBV12-4 to TRBJ1-1; TRBD1 matches 10 bases. V lost 5 bases, J lost 0 bases, and 3 bases stayed unmatched. This CDR3 has 15 amino acids.

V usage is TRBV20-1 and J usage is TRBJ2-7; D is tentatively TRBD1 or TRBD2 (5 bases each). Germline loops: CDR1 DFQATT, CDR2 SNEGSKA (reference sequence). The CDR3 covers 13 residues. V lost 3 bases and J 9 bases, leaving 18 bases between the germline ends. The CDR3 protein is CSASRDPTSGQYF. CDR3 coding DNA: TGCAGTGCTAGCCGGGACCCAACCTCTGGGCAGTACTTC.

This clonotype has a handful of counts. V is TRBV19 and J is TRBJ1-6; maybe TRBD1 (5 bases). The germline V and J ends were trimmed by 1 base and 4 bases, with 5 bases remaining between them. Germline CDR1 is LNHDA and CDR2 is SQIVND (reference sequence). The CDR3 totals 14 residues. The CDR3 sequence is CASSIGQYNSPLHF. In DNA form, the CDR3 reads TGTGCCAGTAGTATAGGACAGTATAATTCACCCCTCCACTTT.

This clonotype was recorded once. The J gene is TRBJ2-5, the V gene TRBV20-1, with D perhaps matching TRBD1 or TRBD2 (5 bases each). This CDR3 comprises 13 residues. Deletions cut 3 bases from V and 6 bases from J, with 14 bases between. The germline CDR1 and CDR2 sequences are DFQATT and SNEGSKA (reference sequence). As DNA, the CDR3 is TGCAGTGCTAGTCCCGGGGCCGACCAGACCCAGTACTTC. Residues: CSASPGADQTQYF.

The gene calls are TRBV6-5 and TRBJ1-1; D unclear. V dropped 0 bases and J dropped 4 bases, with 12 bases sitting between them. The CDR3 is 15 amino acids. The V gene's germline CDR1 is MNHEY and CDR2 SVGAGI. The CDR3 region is CASSYSMGGGTEAFF. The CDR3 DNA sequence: TGTGCCAGCAGTTACTCGATGGGCGGAGGCACTGAAGCTTTCTTT.

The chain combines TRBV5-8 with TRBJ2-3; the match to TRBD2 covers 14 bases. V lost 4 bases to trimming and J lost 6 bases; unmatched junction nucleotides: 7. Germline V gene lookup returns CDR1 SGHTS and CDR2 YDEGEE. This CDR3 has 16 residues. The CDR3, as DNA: TGTGCCAGCAGCCGGGGACTAGCGGGGGATTCGGATACGCAGTATTTT. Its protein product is CASSRGLAGDSDTQYF.

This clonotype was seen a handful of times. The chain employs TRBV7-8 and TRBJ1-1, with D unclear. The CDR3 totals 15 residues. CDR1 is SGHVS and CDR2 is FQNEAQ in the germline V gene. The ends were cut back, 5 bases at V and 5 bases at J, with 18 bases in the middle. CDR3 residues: CASSRIGGGRTEAFF. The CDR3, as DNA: TGTGCCAGCAGCCGTATAGGAGGAGGGAGGACTGAAGCTTTCTTT.

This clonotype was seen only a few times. CDR3 in amino acids: CASIYGVSSYNEQFF. Here the CDR3 DNA reads TGTGCCAGCATTTACGGGGTGAGCTCCTACAATGAGCAGTTCTTC. J is TRBJ2-1 and V is TRBV2, with D perhaps matching TRBD2 (5 bases). Trimming removed 7 bases from V and 0 bases from J, with 13 bases in between. Germline CDR1 and CDR2: SNHLY and FYNNEI. CDR3 size: 15 residues.